Here is one T cell receptor (beta chain) with its context. The data belong to a study of blood T cell repertoires in COVID-19. Study as a whole: Donors in the United States, Italy and Spain gave samples during acute or convalescent COVID-19. The analysed material was cDNA or gDNA that came from T cells, B-cell-depleted T cells, or PBMCs.

The CDR3 is 15 residues long. Germline CDR1 is SGHVS and CDR2 is FQNEAQ. V dropped 4 bases and J dropped 1; count of bases not matched to a gene: 6. Per the study methods: Estimated nucleated cell counts came from reference gene primer amplification. Measured with immunoSEQ multiplex PCR; TCRdb has only the in-frame clones, and not every one. V and J calls and clone size come straight from that table; D and trimming were deduced from the DNA. Of around 23,000 clones detected, about 93% appear once; the ten largest clones hold roughly 18%. Sequenced sample: peripheral blood. The chain is built from TRBV7-8 and TRBJ1-1; 7 bases agree with TRBD1. The TCR comes from a human donor in a cohort sampled during active COVID-19. This CDR3 reads CASSYPQGGNTEAFF. The CDR3, as DNA: TGTGCCAGCAGCTACCCTCAGGGGGGGAACACTGAAGCTTTCTTT.